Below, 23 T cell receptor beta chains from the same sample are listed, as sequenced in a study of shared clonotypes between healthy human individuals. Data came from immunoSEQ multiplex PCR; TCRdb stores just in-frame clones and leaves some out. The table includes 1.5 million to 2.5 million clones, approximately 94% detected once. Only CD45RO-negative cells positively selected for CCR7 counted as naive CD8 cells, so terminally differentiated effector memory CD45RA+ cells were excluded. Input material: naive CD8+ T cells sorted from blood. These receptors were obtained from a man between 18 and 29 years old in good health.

The CDR3 DNA sequence: TGTGCCAGCAGTGAAGACGGACAGACCTACAATGAGCAGTTCTTC. Translated, it gives CASSEDGQTYNEQFF. The chain carries TRBV6-1 and TRBJ2-1; weak D call: TRBD1 (6 bases). Per the germline V gene, CDR1 is MNHNS and CDR2 is SASEGT. The CDR3 covers 15 residues. Trimming removed 1 base at V and 2 bases at J, with 9 bases between.

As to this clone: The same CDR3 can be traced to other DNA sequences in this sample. CDR3 nucleotide sequence: TGTGCCAGCAGTCCCACAGGGTATCAGCCCCAGCATTTT. It translates to CASSPTGYQPQHF. The V call is TRBV27, the J call TRBJ1-5; weak D call: TRBD1 (6 bases). V lost 5 bases to trimming and J lost 5 bases, with 10 bases between them. CDR1 and CDR2 from the germline V gene are MNHEY and SMNVEV (reference sequence). The CDR3 loop spans 13 amino acids.

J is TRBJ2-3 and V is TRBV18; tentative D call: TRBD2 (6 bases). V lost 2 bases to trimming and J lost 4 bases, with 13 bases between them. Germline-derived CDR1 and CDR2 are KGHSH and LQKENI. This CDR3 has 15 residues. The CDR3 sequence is CASSPYAGGPDTQYF. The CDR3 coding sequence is TGTGCCAGCTCACCATATGCCGGGGGACCAGATACGCAGTATTTT.

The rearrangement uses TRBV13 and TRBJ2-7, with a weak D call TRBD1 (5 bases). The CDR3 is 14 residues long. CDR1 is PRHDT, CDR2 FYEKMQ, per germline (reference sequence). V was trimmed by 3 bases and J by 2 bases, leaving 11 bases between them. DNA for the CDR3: TGTGCCAGCAGCTTGGGGCTTAAGCCCTACGAGCAGTACTTC. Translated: CASSLGLKPYEQYF.

The CDR3 nucleotides read TGTGCCAGCAGCCCGTCCGTGACAGGGGTCGAGCAGTACTTC. Amino acids: CASSPSVTGVEQYF. The J gene is TRBJ2-7, the V gene TRBV5-8, with TRBD1 matching 8 bases. This CDR3 contains 14 residues. The junction had 9 bases not matched to a gene; V was cut back by 4 bases and J by 6 bases. Germline CDR1 SGHTS, CDR2 YDEGEE.

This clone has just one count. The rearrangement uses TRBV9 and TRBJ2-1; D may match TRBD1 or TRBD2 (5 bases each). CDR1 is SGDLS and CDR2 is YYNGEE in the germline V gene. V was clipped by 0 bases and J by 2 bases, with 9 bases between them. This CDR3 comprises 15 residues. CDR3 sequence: CASSVGGLAYNEQFF. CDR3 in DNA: TGTGCCAGCAGCGTAGGGGGGTTGGCCTACAATGAGCAGTTCTTC. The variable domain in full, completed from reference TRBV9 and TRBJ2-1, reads DSGVTQTPKHLITATGQRVTLRCSPRSGDLSVYWYQQSLDQGLQFLIQYYNGEERAKGNILERFSAQQFPDLHSELNLSSLELGDSALYFCASSVGGLAYNEQFFGPGTRLTVL.

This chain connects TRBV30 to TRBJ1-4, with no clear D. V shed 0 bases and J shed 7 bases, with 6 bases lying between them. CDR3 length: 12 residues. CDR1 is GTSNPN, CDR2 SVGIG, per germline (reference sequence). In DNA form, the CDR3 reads TGTGCCTGGAGTGTACACTTTGAAAAACTGTTTTTT. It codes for CAWSVHFEKLFF.

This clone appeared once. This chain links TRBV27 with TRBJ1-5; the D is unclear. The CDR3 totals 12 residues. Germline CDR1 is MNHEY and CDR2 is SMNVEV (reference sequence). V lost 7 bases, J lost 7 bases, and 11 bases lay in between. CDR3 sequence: CASKEEGQPQHF. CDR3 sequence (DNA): TGTGCCAGCAAAGAGGAGGGACAGCCCCAGCATTTT.

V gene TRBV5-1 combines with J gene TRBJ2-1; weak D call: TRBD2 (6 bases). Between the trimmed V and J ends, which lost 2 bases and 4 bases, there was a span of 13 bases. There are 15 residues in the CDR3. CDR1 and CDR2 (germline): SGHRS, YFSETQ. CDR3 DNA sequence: TGCGCCAGCAGCTTAAGGACGGGGGTTTACAATGAGCAGTTCTTC. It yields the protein CASSLRTGVYNEQFF. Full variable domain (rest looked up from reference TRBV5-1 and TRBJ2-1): KAGVTQTPRYLIKTRGQQVTLSCSPISGHRSVSWYQQTPGQGLQFLFEYFSETQRNKGNFPGRFSGRQFSNSRSEMNVSTLELGDSALYLCASSLRTGVYNEQFFGPGTRLTVL.

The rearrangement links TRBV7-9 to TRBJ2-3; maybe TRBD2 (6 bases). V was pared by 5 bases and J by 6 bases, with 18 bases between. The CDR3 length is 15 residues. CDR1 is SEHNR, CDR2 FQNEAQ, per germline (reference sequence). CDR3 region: CASSNSGGTADTQYF. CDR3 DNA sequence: TGTGCCAGCAGCAACTCCGGGGGTACTGCGGATACGCAGTATTTT.

DNA for the CDR3: TGCGCCAGCAGCCCCTTACCATTCGGGGAGCTGTTTTTT. Amino acids: CASSPLPFGELFF. The chain combines TRBV4-3 with TRBJ2-2; the D is unclear. From germline, CDR1 is LGHNA and CDR2 YSLEER. V was trimmed by 4 bases and J by 7 bases, leaving 10 bases between them. The CDR3 spans 13 residues.

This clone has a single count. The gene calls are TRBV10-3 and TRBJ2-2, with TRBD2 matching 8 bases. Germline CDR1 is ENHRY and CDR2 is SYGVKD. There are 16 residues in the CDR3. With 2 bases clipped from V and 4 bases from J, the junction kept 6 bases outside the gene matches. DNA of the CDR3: TGTGCCATCAGTGAGGGGGGACTAGGGGCCACCGGGGAGCTGTTTTTT. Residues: CAISEGGLGATGELFF.

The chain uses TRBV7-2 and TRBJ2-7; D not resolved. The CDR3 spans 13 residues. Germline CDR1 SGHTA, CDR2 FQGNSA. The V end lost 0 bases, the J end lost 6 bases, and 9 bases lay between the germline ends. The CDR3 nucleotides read TGTGCCAGCAGCTTAGCGATAATAGGCGAGCAGTACTTC. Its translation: CASSLAIIGEQYF.

For the CDR3, the DNA is TGTGCCAGCAGTCCACTAGCGGGAGCTAATGAGCAGTTCTTC. This codes for CASSPLAGANEQFF. V gene TRBV6-5 combines with J gene TRBJ2-1; 11 bases match TRBD2. The CDR3 covers 14 residues. The J segment lost 7 bases and the V segment lost 5 bases, leaving 4 bases of the junction unmatched. CDR1 is MNHEY and CDR2 is SVGAGI in the germline V gene.

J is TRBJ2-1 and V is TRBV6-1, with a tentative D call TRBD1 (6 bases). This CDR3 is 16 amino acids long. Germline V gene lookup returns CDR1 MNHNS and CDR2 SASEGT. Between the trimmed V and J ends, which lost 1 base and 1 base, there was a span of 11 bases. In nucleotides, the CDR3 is TGTGCCAGCAGTGAAGGACCAGGGGATTCCTACAATGAGCAGTTCTTC. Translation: CASSEGPGDSYNEQFF.

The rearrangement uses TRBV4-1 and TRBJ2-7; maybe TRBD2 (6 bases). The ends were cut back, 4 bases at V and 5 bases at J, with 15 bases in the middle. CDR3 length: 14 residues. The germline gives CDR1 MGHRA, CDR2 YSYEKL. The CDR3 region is CASSLLEGLNEQYF. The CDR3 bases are TGCGCCAGCAGCCTTTTAGAAGGACTAAACGAGCAGTACTTC.

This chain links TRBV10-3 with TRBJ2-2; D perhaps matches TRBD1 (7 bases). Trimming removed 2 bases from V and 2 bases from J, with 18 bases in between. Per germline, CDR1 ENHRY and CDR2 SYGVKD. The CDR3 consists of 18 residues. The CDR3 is CAISEGGTDGINTGELFF. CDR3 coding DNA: TGTGCCATCAGTGAGGGGGGGACAGACGGAATCAACACCGGGGAGCTGTTTTTT.

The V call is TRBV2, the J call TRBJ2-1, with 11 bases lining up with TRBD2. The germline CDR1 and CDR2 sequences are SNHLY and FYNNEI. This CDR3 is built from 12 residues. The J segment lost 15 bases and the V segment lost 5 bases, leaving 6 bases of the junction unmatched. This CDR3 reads CASSPGTSGAFF. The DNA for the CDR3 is TGTGCCAGCAGTCCCGGGACTAGCGGTGCGTTCTTC.

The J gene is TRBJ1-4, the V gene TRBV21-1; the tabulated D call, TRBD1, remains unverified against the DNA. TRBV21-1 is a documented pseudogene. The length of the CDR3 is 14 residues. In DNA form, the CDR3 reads TGTGCCAGCAGTTCACAGGGTGTGGACGAAAAACTGTTTTTT. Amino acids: CASSSQGVDEKLFF.

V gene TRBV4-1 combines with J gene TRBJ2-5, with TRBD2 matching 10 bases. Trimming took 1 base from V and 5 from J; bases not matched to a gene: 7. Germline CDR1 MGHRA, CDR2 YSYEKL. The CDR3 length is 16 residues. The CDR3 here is CASSQGDSGGPETQYF. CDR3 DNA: TGCGCCAGCAGCCAAGGTGATAGCGGGGGGCCCGAGACCCAGTACTTC.

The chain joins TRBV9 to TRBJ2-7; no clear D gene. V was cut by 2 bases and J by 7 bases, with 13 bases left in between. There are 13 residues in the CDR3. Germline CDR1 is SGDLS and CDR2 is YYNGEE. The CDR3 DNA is TGTGCCAGCAGCGTCTCTTGGGAAAGTGAGCAGTACTTC. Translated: CASSVSWESEQYF.

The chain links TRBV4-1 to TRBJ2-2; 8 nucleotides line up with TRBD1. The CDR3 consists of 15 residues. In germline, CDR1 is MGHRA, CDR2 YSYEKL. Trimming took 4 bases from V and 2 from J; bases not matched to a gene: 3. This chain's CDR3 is CASSPGQANTGELFF. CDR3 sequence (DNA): TGCGCCAGCAGCCCGGGACAGGCTAACACCGGGGAGCTGTTTTTT.

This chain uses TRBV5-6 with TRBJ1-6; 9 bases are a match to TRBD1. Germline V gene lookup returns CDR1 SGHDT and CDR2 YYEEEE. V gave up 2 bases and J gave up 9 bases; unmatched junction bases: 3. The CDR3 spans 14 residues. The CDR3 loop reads CASSFGTGPSPLHF. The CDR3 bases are TGTGCCAGCAGCTTCGGGACAGGGCCTTCACCCCTCCACTTT.